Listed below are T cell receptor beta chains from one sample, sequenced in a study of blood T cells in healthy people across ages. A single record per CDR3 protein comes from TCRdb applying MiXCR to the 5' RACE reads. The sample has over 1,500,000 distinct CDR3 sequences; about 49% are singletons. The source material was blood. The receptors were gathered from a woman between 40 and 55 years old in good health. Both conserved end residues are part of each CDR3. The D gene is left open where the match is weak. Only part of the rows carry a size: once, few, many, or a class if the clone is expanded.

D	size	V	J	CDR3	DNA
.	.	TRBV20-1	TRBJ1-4	CSARDQKRFNERLFF	TGCAGTGCTAGAGATCAGAAACGATTTAATGAAAGACTGTTTTTT
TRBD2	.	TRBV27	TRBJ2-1	CASSKLAGRNEQFF	TGTGCCAGCAGTAAACTAGCGGGGAGAAATGAGCAGTTCTTC
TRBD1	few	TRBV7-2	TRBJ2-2	CASSFGTGATGELFF	TGTGCCAGCTCCTTTGGGACAGGGGCCACCGGGGAGCTGTTTTTT
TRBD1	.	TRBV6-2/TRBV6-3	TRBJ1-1	CASSYPAGGFEAFF	TGTGCCAGCAGTTACCCGGCAGGGGGTTTTGAAGCTTTCTTT
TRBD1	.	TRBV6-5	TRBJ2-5	CASSYPTGQGDETQYF	TGTGCCAGCAGTTACCCGACTGGACAGGGGGACGAGACCCAGTACTTC
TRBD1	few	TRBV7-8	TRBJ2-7	CASSLGGTAYSYEQYF	TGTGCCAGCAGCTTAGGGGGGACAGCCTACTCCTACGAGCAGTACTTC
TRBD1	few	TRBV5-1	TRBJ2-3	CASSSTGVGDTQYF	TGCGCCAGCAGCTCAACAGGGGTCGGAGATACGCAGTATTTT
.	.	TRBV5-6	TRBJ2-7	CASSLGYRVPVGSYEQYF	TGTGCCAGCAGCTTGGGTTACAGGGTCCCTGTCGGCTCCTACGAGCAGTACTTC
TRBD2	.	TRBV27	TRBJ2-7	CASSRGRLAGGLSYEQYF	TGTGCCAGCAGTCGGGGGAGACTAGCGGGGGGGCTCTCCTACGAGCAGTACTTC
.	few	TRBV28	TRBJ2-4	CASSLVSVNIQYF	TGTGCCAGCAGTTTAGTCTCGGTCAACATTCAGTACTTC
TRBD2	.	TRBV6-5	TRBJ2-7	CASTPLAGALYEQYF	TGTGCCAGCACTCCCCTAGCGGGGGCTCTCTACGAGCAGTACTTC
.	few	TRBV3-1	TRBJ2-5	CASSQGSSRTQYF	TGTGCCAGCAGCCAAGGTTCATCCAGGACCCAGTACTTC
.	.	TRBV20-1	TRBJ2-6	CSARDPPRDTVSSGANVLTF	TGCAGTGCTAGAGATCCACCCCGGGACACTGTTAGCTCTGGGGCCAACGTCCTGACTTTC
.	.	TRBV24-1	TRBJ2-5	CATSDLGGLDQETQYF	TGTGCCACCAGTGATTTGGGGGGGCTTGACCAAGAGACCCAGTACTTC
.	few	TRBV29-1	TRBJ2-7	CSVELTGPFYEQYF	TGCAGCGTTGAGCTTACAGGACCGTTCTACGAGCAGTACTTC
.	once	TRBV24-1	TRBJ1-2	CATSGAEVFYGYTF	TGTGCCACCAGTGGGGCAGAAGTATTCTATGGCTACACCTTC
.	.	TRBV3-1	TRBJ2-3	CASSQDGRITDTQYF	TGTGCCAGCAGCCAAGATGGGCGGATCACAGATACGCAGTATTTT